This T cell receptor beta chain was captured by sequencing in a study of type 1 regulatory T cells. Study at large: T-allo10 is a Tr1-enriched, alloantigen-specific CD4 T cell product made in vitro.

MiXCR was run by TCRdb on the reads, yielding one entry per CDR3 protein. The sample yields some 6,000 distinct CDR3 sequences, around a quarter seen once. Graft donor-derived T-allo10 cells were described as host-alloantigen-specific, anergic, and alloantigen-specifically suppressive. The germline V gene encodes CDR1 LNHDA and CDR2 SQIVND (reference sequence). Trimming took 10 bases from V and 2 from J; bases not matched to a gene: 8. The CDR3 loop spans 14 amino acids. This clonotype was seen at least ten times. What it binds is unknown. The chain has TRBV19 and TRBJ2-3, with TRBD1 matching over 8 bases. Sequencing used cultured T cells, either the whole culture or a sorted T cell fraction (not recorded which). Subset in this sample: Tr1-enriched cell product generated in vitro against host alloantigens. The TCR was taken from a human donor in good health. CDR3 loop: CATARTGITDTQYF. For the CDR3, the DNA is TGTGCCACTGCCCGGACAGGGATCACAGATACGCAGTATTTT. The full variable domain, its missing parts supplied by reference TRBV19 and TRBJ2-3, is DGGITQSPKYLFRKEGQNVTLSCEQNLNHDAMYWYRQDPGQGLRLIYYSQIVNDFQKGDIAEGYSVSREKKESFPLTVTSAQKNPTAFYLCATARTGITDTQYFGPGTRLTVL.